One and the same sample provided the 18 T cell receptor beta chains below, sequenced in a study of blood T cell repertoires in COVID-19. TCRdb's table, derived via immunoSEQ multiplex PCR, lists solely in-frame clones and lacks some. Of 200,000 to 300,000 clones detected, 85% appear once; the ten largest clones hold more than 6%. The sequencing sample was made of peripheral blood. The receptors were gathered from a woman aged 60-75 years with active or convalescent COVID-19.

The chain uses TRBV11-2 and TRBJ2-2, with D tentatively TRBD1 (5 bases). CDR3 length equals 14 residues. Trimming pared 5 bases from V and 6 bases from J, leaving 13 bases between. The germline V gene has CDR1 SGHAT and CDR2 FQNNGV. Written as DNA, the CDR3 is TGTGCCAGCAGCCCGTCAGGGATGGCCGGGGAGCTGTTTTTT. It translates to CASSPSGMAGELFF.

This clone was recorded only once. The V and J genes are TRBV14 and TRBJ2-7; TRBD1 is a possible D gene (5 bases). This CDR3 is 15 amino acids long. The germline gives CDR1 SGHDN, CDR2 FVKESK. V lost 1 base, J lost 5 bases, and 15 bases lay in between. CDR3: CASSQGRRGINEQYV. In nucleotides, the CDR3 is TGTGCCAGCAGCCAAGGTCGAAGGGGTATCAACGAGCAGTACGTC.

The rearrangement uses TRBV6-2 or TRBV6-3 and TRBJ2-3; TRBD1 is a possible D gene (6 bases). This CDR3 has 17 residues. Germline CDR1 reads MNHEY; CDR2 reads SVGEGT. The germline V and J ends were trimmed by 0 bases and 6 bases, with 19 bases remaining between them. The CDR3 spells CASSYSPPGDRGDTQYF. CDR3 nucleotides: TGTGCCAGCAGTTACTCCCCCCCAGGGGATAGGGGGGATACGCAGTATTTT.

This sequence joins TRBV18 and TRBJ2-3; D is perhaps TRBD2 (5 bases). V was cut by 3 bases and J by 4 bases, with 11 bases left in between. This CDR3 comprises 14 residues. Germline lookup yields CDR1 KGHSH and CDR2 LQKENI. CDR3 DNA: TGTGCCAGCTCACCGTCGGGGATTCCAGATACGCAGTATTTT. Amino acids: CASSPSGIPDTQYF.

The J gene is TRBJ1-1, the V gene TRBV6-5, with 8 bases aligning to TRBD1. This CDR3 region has 16 residues. The V and J ends lost 0 bases and 8 bases, in that order; junction bases with no gene match: 11. Germline V gene lookup returns CDR1 MNHEY and CDR2 SVGAGI. In nucleotides, the CDR3 is TGTGCCAGCAGTTACTCAGGTTGGGCAGGGGGCGAAGAAGCTTTCTTT. Translating it yields CASSYSGWAGGEEAFF.

J is TRBJ2-7 and V is TRBV6-4; D might be TRBD2 (5 bases). Trimming took off 7 bases at V and 0 bases at J, with 22 bases between the two ends. Per germline, CDR1 MRHNA and CDR2 SNTAGT. This CDR3 contains 17 residues. CDR3 sequence: CASTPHGVTTVSYEQYV. CDR3 DNA sequence: TGTGCCAGCACCCCTCACGGGGTCACGACCGTCTCCTACGAGCAGTACGTC.

The V gene is TRBV19, the J gene TRBJ2-2, with 8 bases matching TRBD1. This CDR3 region has 16 residues. Trimming at V came to 4 bases and at J to 4 bases, leaving 8 bases not matched to a gene. CDR1 and CDR2 (germline): LNHDA, SQIVND (reference sequence). The CDR3 nucleotides read TGTGCCAGTAGTAAGGGGGCGGGACAGGCCACCGGGGAGCTGTTTTTT. Its translation is CASSKGAGQATGELFF. Based on the CDR3 plus reference TRBV19 and TRBJ2-2, the full variable domain is DGGITQSPKYLFRKEGQNVTLSCEQNLNHDAMYWYRQDPGQGLRLIYYSQIVNDFQKGDIAEGYSVSREKKESFPLTVTSAQKNPTAFYLCASSKGAGQATGELFFGEGSRLTVL.

The chain couples TRBV19 to TRBJ1-5; TRBD1 aligns across 7 bases. Per germline, CDR1 LNHDA and CDR2 SQIVND (reference sequence). The CDR3 spans 16 residues. Trimming removed 3 bases from V and 5 bases from J; junction bases left unmatched: 10. CDR3: CASSIGAPTGHQPQHF. DNA for the CDR3: TGTGCCAGTAGTATTGGGGCCCCGACAGGGCATCAGCCCCAGCATTTT.

This clone was picked up a small number of times. The rearrangement joins TRBV6-5 to TRBJ2-2; 9 nucleotides agree with TRBD1. V was pared by 7 bases and J by 0 bases, with 3 bases of the junction left unmatched. Germline loops: CDR1 MNHEY, CDR2 SVGAGI. CDR3 length: 15 amino acids. Here the CDR3 DNA reads TGTGCCAGCAACCGACAGGGGGCGAACACCGGGGAGCTGTTTTTT. Translated, it gives CASNRQGANTGELFF.

The chain is built from TRBV7-9 and TRBJ2-3; maybe TRBD1 (5 bases). V was cut by 5 bases and J by 0 bases, with 12 bases left in between. Germline lookup yields CDR1 SEHNR and CDR2 FQNEAQ (reference sequence). The CDR3 is made up of 15 amino acids. The CDR3 coding sequence is TGTGCCAGCAGCCCCAAAGGGGTTAGCACAGATACGCAGTATTTT. Translating it yields CASSPKGVSTDTQYF. Drawing the rest from reference TRBV7-9 and TRBJ2-3, the complete variable domain is DTGVSQNPRHKITKRGQNVTFRCDPISEHNRLYWYRQTLGQGPEFLTYFQNEAQLEKSRLLSDRFSAERPKGSFSTLEIQRTEQGDSAMYLCASSPKGVSTDTQYFGPGTRLTVL.

J is TRBJ2-7 and V is TRBV4-2; D might be TRBD2 (6 bases). Trimming shortened V by 4 bases and J by 9 bases, and 25 bases separated the two germline ends. Germline values: CDR1 LGHNA, CDR2 YNFKEQ. The length of the CDR3 is 16 residues. The CDR3 here is CASSPTVGGRRKGQYF. DNA of the CDR3: TGTGCCAGCAGCCCCACAGTGGGGGGACGCCGTAAAGGGCAGTACTTC.

This chain joins TRBV11-3 and TRBJ2-5; D is ambiguous. V was pared by 0 bases and J by 4 bases, with 3 bases between. CDR1 and CDR2 from the germline V gene are SGHNT and YENEEA. The CDR3 sequence is 12 residues long. The CDR3 nucleotides read TGTGCCAGCAGCTTAGACGGAGAGACCCAGTACTTC. Translated: CASSLDGETQYF. Full variable domain (rest looked up from reference TRBV11-3 and TRBJ2-5): EAGVVQSPRYKIIEKKQPVAFWCNPISGHNTLYWYLQNLGQGPELLIRYENEEAVDDSQLPKDRFSAERLKGVDSTLKIQPAELGDSAVYLCASSLDGETQYFGPGTRLLVL.

The chain is built from TRBV4-2 and TRBJ1-5, with no clear D. The CDR3 runs 17 residues. The V end was cut by 0 bases, the J end by 3 bases, with 15 bases between. In germline, CDR1 is LGHNA, CDR2 YNFKEQ. The CDR3 nucleotides are TGTGCCAGCAGCCAAGAACAAGGACTTAGCTTCAATCAGCCCCAGCATTTT. Its protein is CASSQEQGLSFNQPQHF.

The chain uses TRBV10-3 and TRBJ2-3; TRBD2 matches at 12 bases. The V gene's germline CDR1 is ENHRY and CDR2 SYGVKD. This CDR3 is built from 17 residues. Germline trimming cut 5 bases from V and 3 bases from J; bases unmatched to any gene: 9. The CDR3 nucleotides read TGTGCCATCAGTCGTTCTAGCGGGGGGGCTGGTACAGATACGCAGTATTTT. Its protein is CAISRSSGGAGTDTQYF.

Of note for this clone: The sample carries other DNA sequences with the same CDR3. The chain couples TRBV2 to TRBJ2-7; D remains unclear. This CDR3 contains 12 residues. Germline values: CDR1 SNHLY, CDR2 FYNNEI. Trimming pared 6 bases from V and 0 bases from J, leaving 6 bases between. CDR3 sequence (DNA): TGTGCCAGCAGGGCGGACTCCTACGAGCAGTACTTC. It codes for CASRADSYEQYF.

The V and J genes are TRBV11-2 and TRBJ1-1; 8 bases line up with TRBD1. The CDR3 runs 14 residues. The germline gives CDR1 SGHAT, CDR2 FQNNGV. V shed 5 bases, J shed 1 base, and the junction held 3 bases outside the gene matches. The CDR3 is CASSQGARNTEAFF. The CDR3 DNA reads TGTGCCAGCAGCCAGGGGGCGCGGAACACTGAAGCTTTCTTT.

J is TRBJ2-7 and V is TRBV2; D is perhaps TRBD2 (5 bases). CDR1 SNHLY and CDR2 FYNNEI come from the germline V gene. The V and J ends lost 2 bases and 3 bases respectively, with 14 bases between them. CDR3 length: 15 residues. DNA for the CDR3: TGTGCCAGCAGTGAATCAGACTATCTCTTCTACGAGCAGTACGTC. The encoded protein is CASSESDYLFYEQYV.

The gene calls are TRBV19 and TRBJ2-2; 7 nucleotides agree with TRBD1. The germline V gene has CDR1 LNHDA and CDR2 SQIVND (reference sequence). Trimming took 5 bases from V and 1 from J; bases not matched to a gene: 4. The CDR3 has 15 residues. DNA for the CDR3: TGTGCCAGTAGTGCGCGGACAGGGAACACCGGGGAGCTGTTTTTT. Protein: CASSARTGNTGELFF.